These 19 T cell receptor beta chains were sequenced from one sample in a study of cytomegalovirus exposure and HLA in healthy donors. A multiplex PCR was run with 60 Vbeta primers and 13 Jbeta primers. Libraries were prepared by immunoSEQ multiplex PCR; TCRdb keeps only in-frame clonotypes and omits some of them. Its table records about 70,000 clones. The sample taken for sequencing was PBMCs. These receptors all stem from a woman aged 25 to 39 in good health and CMV-seronegative.

The chain links TRBV4-2 to TRBJ2-1; 9 bases match TRBD2. In germline, CDR1 is LGHNA, CDR2 YNFKEQ. V was clipped by 6 bases and J by 7 bases; unmatched bases: 7. The CDR3 runs 14 residues. CDR3 protein: CASSPGLAGNEQFF. The CDR3 DNA reads TGTGCCAGCAGTCCAGGGCTAGCGGGGAATGAGCAGTTCTTC.

In regard to this clone: A read error may produce the germline difference seen at one junction end. This chain links TRBV30 with TRBJ1-4; 8 nucleotides agree with TRBD1. This CDR3 contains 15 residues. Per the germline V gene, CDR1 is GTSNPN and CDR2 is SVGIG (reference sequence). The DNA for the CDR3 is TGTGCCGGGAGCGGTGACAGGGGAGGTAATGAAAAACTGTTTTTT. It encodes CAGSGDRGGNEKLFF.

The rearrangement uses TRBV28 and TRBJ2-7, with 8 bases identical to TRBD2. V lost 3 bases, J lost 3 bases, and 4 bases stayed unmatched. Germline values: CDR1 MDHEN, CDR2 SYDVKM. This CDR3 is 14 amino acids long. The chain's CDR3 is CASSFSGVVYEQYF. CDR3 bases: TGTGCCAGCAGTTTTAGCGGGGTGGTCTACGAGCAGTACTTC.

V gene TRBV4-2 combines with J gene TRBJ1-2; the match to TRBD1 covers 11 bases. After removal of 6 bases from V and 6 bases from J, the junction contained 12 bases not matched to a gene. Germline V CDR1 and CDR2: LGHNA, YNFKEQ. CDR3 size: 16 residues. The CDR3 loop is CASRPEPGQGGNGYTF. CDR3 nucleotide sequence: TGTGCCAGCAGGCCAGAACCGGGACAGGGGGGTAATGGCTACACCTTC.

The chain links TRBV9 to TRBJ2-7; 7 bases map to TRBD1. Germline lookup yields CDR1 SGDLS and CDR2 YYNGEE. Trimming took 4 bases from V and 4 from J; bases not matched to a gene: 5. The CDR3 covers 13 residues. The CDR3 loop is CASSSGQDYEQYF. The CDR3 coding sequence is TGTGCCAGCAGCTCTGGACAGGATTACGAGCAGTACTTC.

The chain joins TRBV6-5 to TRBJ2-1; 8 bases are shared with TRBD2. Germline-derived CDR1 and CDR2 are MNHEY and SVGAGI. V lost 7 bases, J lost 5 bases, and 10 bases stayed unmatched. There are 15 residues in the CDR3. The chain's CDR3 is CASTRGGLGDNEQFF. CDR3 in DNA: TGTGCCAGCACTCGAGGGGGACTAGGGGACAATGAGCAGTTCTTC.

The rearrangement links TRBV11-2 to TRBJ2-7, with 8 bases that match TRBD1. The V segment lost 1 base and the J segment 7 bases; nucleotides outside the gene matches: 9. The CDR3 is 15 amino acids. In germline, CDR1 is SGHAT, CDR2 FQNNGV. This chain's CDR3 is CASSLGNRGDGEQYF. In DNA, the CDR3 is TGTGCCAGCAGCTTAGGGAACAGGGGGGACGGGGAGCAGTACTTC.

The V gene is TRBV30, the J gene TRBJ1-1; TRBD1 aligns across 8 bases. Germline CDR1 and CDR2: GTSNPN and SVGIG (reference sequence). The CDR3 extends over 14 amino acids. The junction had 6 bases not matched to a gene; V was cut back by 3 bases and J by 3 bases. This CDR3 reads CAWSHTGGDTEAFF. CDR3 in DNA: TGTGCCTGGAGCCATACAGGGGGAGACACTGAAGCTTTCTTT.

The rearrangement uses TRBV2 and TRBJ1-5, with 9 bases that match TRBD1. Germline V gene lookup returns CDR1 SNHLY and CDR2 FYNNEI. This CDR3 comprises 14 residues. V lost 6 bases and J lost 9; bases outside the gene matches: 9. DNA for the CDR3: TGTGCCAGCAGGATCGGACAGGGGATTGCGCCCCAGCATTTT. Its protein product is CASRIGQGIAPQHF.

The CDR3 reads CASSFSGTGVGYTF. In nucleotides, the CDR3 is TGTGCCAGCAGTTTTTCCGGGACAGGGGTCGGCTACACCTTC. The chain is built from TRBV6-5 and TRBJ1-2; TRBD1 agrees at 10 bases. This CDR3 spans 14 amino acids. After removal of 4 bases from V and 8 bases from J, the junction contained 7 bases not matched to a gene. Germline V gene lookup returns CDR1 MNHEY and CDR2 SVGAGI.

This chain uses TRBV4-1 with TRBJ2-1; 10 bases agree with TRBD1. The CDR3 is 17 residues long. Germline CDR1 MGHRA, CDR2 YSYEKL. V was pared by 3 bases and J by 4 bases, with 9 bases of the junction left unmatched. The CDR3 DNA sequence: TGCGCCAGCAGCCAGCCCACCGGGACAGGGGTATACAATGAGCAGTTCTTC. It yields the protein CASSQPTGTGVYNEQFF.

The V call is TRBV6-5, the J call TRBJ2-3; D call uncertain. CDR1 and CDR2 from the germline V gene are MNHEY and SVGAGI. Trimming took off 6 bases at V and 4 bases at J, with 17 bases between the two ends. This CDR3 spans 15 amino acids. CDR3 nucleotides: TGTGCCAGCAGACCTACCCCGTTCCGCGCAGATACGCAGTATTTT. This codes for CASRPTPFRADTQYF.

The chain carries TRBV6-1 and TRBJ2-7, with a possible D match to TRBD2 (7 bases). V was cut by 6 bases and J by 2 bases, with 11 bases left in between. Germline-derived CDR1 and CDR2 are MNHNS and SASEGT. The CDR3 spans 13 residues. CDR3 in DNA: TGTGCCAGCAGGGGGAGGGGGACCTACGAGCAGTACTTC. Translating gives CASRGRGTYEQYF.

The chain recombines TRBV5-4 with TRBJ2-7, with 11 bases lining up with TRBD1. Trimming took 4 bases from V and 3 from J; bases not matched to a gene: 6. The germline CDR1 and CDR2 sequences are SGHNT and YYREEE (reference sequence). The CDR3 covers 15 residues. CDR3 sequence: CASSPRTGGNYEQYF. CDR3 nucleotides: TGTGCCAGCAGCCCTCGGACAGGGGGCAACTACGAGCAGTACTTC.

V gene TRBV4-1 combines with J gene TRBJ2-7; D remains ambiguous. V lost 0 bases and J lost 6, with 3 bases in between. The V gene's germline CDR1 is MGHRA and CDR2 YSYEKL. CDR3 length equals 11 residues. This CDR3 reads CASSQDSEQYF. The CDR3 region has the DNA TGCGCCAGCAGCCAAGATAGCGAGCAGTACTTC.

The V gene is TRBV11-2, the J gene TRBJ2-7; 10 nucleotides match TRBD2. Germline assignment: CDR1 SGHAT and CDR2 FQNNGV. The V gene end was trimmed by 5 bases and the J gene end by 6 bases; junction bases not matched to a gene: 10. The CDR3 runs 15 residues. The chain's CDR3 is CASSPSLASGSEQYF. The CDR3 DNA sequence: TGTGCCAGCAGCCCAAGTTTGGCTAGCGGGAGCGAGCAGTACTTC.

J is TRBJ1-4 and V is TRBV2, with 10 bases that match TRBD1. V shed 4 bases and J 7 bases; nucleotides not matched to a gene: 6. Germline CDR1 reads SNHLY; CDR2 reads FYNNEI. This CDR3 spans 15 amino acids. CDR3: CASSASGTGAEKLFF. In DNA form, the CDR3 reads TGTGCCAGCAGTGCCTCCGGGACAGGGGCTGAAAAACTGTTTTTT.

This sequence joins TRBV25-1 and TRBJ2-5, with a possible D match to TRBD1 (5 bases). With 4 bases removed from V and 3 bases from J, the gap between germline ends came to 9 bases. CDR3 length: 13 residues. The germline V gene has CDR1 MGHDK and CDR2 SYGVNS. This CDR3 is CASSGGHKETQYF. The CDR3, as DNA: TGTGCCAGCAGTGGCGGACATAAAGAGACCCAGTACTTC.

This chain connects TRBV30 to TRBJ2-7; possible D gene TRBD2, 6 bases. Looked up from germline, CDR1 is GTSNPN and CDR2 is SVGIG (reference sequence). There are 13 residues in the CDR3. Trimming took off 0 bases at V and 3 bases at J, with 9 bases between the two ends. CDR3 sequence: CAWSVGSGYEQYF. CDR3 DNA: TGTGCCTGGAGTGTAGGTAGCGGCTACGAGCAGTACTTC.